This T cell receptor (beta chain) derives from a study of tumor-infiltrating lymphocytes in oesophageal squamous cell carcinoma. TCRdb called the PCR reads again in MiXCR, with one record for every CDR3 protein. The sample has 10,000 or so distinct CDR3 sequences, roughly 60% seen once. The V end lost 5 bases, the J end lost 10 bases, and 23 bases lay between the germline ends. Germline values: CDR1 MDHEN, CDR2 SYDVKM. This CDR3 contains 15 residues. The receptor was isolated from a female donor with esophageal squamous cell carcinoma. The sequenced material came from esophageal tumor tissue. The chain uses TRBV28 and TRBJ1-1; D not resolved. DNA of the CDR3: TGTGCCAGCAGTCTTGATTTTGGGAGGGTAAACGGAGCTTTCTTT. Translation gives CASSLDFGRVNGAFF.